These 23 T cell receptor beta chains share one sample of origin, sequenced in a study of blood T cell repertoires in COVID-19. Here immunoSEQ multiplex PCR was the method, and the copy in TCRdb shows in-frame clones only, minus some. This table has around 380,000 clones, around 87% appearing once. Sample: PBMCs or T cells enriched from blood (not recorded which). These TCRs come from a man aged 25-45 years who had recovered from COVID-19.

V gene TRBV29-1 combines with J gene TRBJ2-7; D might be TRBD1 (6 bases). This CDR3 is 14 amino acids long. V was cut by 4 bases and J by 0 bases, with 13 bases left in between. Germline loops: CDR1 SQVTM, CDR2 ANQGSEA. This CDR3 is CSVVMTGSSYEQYF. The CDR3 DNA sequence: TGCAGCGTTGTTATGACAGGAAGCTCCTACGAGCAGTACTTC.

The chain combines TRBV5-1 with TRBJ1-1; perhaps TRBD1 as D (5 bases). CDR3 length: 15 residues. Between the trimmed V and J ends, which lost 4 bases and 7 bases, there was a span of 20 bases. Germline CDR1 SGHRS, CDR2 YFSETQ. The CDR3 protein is CASSPQGFGLGEAFF. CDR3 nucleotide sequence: TGCGCCAGCAGCCCGCAGGGTTTCGGGTTGGGTGAAGCTTTCTTT.

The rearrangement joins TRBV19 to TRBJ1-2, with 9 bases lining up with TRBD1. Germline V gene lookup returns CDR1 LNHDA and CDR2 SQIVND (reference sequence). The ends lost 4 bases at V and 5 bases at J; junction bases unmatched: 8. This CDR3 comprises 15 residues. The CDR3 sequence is CASSSRDRERYGYTF. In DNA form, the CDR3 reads TGTGCCAGTAGTAGCCGGGACAGGGAGAGGTATGGCTACACCTTC.

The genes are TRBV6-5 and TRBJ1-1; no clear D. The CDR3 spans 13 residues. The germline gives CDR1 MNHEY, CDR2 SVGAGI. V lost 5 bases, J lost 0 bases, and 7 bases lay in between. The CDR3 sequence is CASSLQMNTEAFF. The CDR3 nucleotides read TGTGCCAGCAGTCTCCAGATGAACACTGAAGCTTTCTTT.

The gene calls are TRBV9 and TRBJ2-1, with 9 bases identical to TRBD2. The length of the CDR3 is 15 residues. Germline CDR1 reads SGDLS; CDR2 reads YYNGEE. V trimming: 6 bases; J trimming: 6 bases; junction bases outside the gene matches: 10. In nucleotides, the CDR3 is TGTGCCAGCACCCTAGCGGGGAGCCCGGGCAATGAGCAGTTCTTC. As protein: CASTLAGSPGNEQFF.

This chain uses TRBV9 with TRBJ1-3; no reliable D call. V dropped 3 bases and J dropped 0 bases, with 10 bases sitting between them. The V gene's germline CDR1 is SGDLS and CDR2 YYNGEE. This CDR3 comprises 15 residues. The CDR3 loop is CASSAIAASGNTIYF. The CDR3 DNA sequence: TGTGCCAGCAGCGCTATCGCGGCCTCTGGAAACACCATATATTTT.

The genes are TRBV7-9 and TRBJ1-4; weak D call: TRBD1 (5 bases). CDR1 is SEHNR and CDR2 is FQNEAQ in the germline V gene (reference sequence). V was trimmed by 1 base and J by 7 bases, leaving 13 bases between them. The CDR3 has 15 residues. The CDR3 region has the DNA TGTGCCAGCAGCTTAGGAGCGCCAGGGTCTGAAAAACTGTTTTTT. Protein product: CASSLGAPGSEKLFF.

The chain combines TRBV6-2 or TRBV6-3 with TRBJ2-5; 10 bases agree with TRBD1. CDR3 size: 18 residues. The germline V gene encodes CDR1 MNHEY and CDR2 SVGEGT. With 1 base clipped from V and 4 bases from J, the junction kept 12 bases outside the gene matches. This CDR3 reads CASSYYLTTGGFIETQYF. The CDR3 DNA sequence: TGTGCCAGCAGTTACTATCTCACGACAGGGGGCTTTATAGAGACCCAGTACTTC.

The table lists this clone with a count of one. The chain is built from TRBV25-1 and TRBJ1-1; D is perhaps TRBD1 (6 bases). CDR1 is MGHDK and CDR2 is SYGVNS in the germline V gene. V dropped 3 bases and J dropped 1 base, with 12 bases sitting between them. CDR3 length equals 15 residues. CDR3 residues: CASSDAGTQNTEAFF. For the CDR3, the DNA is TGTGCCAGCAGTGACGCCGGGACACAGAACACTGAAGCTTTCTTT.

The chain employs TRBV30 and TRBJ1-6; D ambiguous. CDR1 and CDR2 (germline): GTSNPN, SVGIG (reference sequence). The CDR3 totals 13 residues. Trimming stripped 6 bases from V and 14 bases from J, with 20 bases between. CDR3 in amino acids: CACQSDFLRALHF. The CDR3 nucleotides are TGTGCCTGCCAGTCGGACTTTTTGAGGGCCCTCCACTTT.

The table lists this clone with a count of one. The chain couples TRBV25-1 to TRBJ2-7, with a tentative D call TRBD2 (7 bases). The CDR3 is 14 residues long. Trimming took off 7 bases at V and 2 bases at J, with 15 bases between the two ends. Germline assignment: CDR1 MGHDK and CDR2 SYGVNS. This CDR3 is CASNHEGGAYEQYF. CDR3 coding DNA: TGTGCCAGCAATCATGAAGGGGGGGCCTACGAGCAGTACTTC.

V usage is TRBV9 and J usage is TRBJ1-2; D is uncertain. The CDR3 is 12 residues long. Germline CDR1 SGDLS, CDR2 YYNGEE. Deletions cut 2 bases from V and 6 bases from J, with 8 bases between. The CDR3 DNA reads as TGTGCCAGCAGCGTCTCCGGGGATGGCTACACCTTC. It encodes CASSVSGDGYTF.

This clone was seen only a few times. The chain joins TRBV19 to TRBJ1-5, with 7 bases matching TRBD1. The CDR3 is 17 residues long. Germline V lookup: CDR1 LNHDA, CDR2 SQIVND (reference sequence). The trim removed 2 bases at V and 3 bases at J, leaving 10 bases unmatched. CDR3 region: CASSIIGQAFSNQPQHF. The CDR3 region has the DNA TGTGCCAGTAGTATAATTGGACAGGCCTTCTCCAATCAGCCCCAGCATTTT.

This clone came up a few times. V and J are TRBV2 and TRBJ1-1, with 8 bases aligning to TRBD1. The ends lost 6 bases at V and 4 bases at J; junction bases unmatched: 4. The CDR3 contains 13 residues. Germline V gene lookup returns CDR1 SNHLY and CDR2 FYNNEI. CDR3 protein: CASSQGAGTEAFF. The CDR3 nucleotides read TGTGCCAGCAGCCAGGGGGCGGGCACTGAAGCTTTCTTT.

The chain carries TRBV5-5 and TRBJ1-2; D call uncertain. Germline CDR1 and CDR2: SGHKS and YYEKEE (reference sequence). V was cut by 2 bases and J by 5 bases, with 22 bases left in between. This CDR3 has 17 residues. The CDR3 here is CASSFTSGLDGRYGYTF. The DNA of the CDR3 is TGTGCCAGCAGCTTCACTAGCGGTCTCGACGGAAGATATGGCTACACCTTC.

This CDR3 is CASSPSPGQGVSETQYF. The CDR3 DNA reads as TGTGCCAGCAGCCCAAGCCCGGGACAGGGAGTTTCAGAGACCCAGTACTTC. V usage is TRBV14 and J usage is TRBJ2-5, with 9 bases fitting TRBD1. Germline V gene sequence: CDR1 SGHDN, CDR2 FVKESK. V shed 4 bases, J shed 4 bases, and the junction held 13 bases outside the gene matches. The CDR3 consists of 17 residues.

For the CDR3, the DNA is TGTGCCAGCAGCTTAGTGCGTCTAGCCCAAGAGACCCAGTACTTC. Translating gives CASSLVRLAQETQYF. The chain links TRBV7-2 to TRBJ2-5; D is perhaps TRBD2 (5 bases). The V gene lost 1 base and the J gene lost 1 base, with 10 bases spanning the gap. The length of the CDR3 is 15 residues. Germline CDR1 reads SGHTA; CDR2 reads FQGNSA.

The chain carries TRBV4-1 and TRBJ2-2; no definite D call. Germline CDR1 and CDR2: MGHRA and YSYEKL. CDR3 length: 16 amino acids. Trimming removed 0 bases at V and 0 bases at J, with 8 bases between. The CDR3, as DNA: TGCGCCAGCAGCCAAGATCTTGGCTCGAACACCGGGGAGCTGTTTTTT. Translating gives CASSQDLGSNTGELFF.

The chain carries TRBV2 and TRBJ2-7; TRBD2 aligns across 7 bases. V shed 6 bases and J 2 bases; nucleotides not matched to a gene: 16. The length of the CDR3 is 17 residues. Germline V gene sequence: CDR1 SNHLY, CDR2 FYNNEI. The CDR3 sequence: CASSEREYSGFTYEQYF. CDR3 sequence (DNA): TGTGCCAGCAGCGAAAGGGAGTATAGCGGGTTTACCTACGAGCAGTACTTC.

CDR3 protein: CAWSVGGSLATEAFF. DNA for the CDR3: TGTGCCTGGAGTGTCGGGGGATCTTTGGCCACTGAAGCTTTCTTT. The chain couples TRBV30 to TRBJ1-1, with a tentative D call TRBD1 (5 bases). Trimming shortened V by 0 bases and J by 4 bases, and 15 bases separated the two germline ends. This CDR3 has 15 residues. From germline, CDR1 is GTSNPN and CDR2 SVGIG (reference sequence).

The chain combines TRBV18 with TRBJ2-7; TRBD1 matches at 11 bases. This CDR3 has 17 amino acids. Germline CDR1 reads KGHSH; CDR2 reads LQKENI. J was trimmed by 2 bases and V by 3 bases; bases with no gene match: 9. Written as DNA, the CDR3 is TGTGCCAGCTCACCGCCGACCGGGACAGGGGGTACCTACGAGCAGTACTTC. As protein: CASSPPTGTGGTYEQYF.

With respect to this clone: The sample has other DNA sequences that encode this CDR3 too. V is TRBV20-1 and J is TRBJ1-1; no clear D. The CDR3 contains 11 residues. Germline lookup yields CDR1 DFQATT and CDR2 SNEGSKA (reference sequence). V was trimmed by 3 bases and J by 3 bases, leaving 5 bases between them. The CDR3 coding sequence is TGCAGTGCTAGGGACTACACTGAAGCTTTCTTT. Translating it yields CSARDYTEAFF.

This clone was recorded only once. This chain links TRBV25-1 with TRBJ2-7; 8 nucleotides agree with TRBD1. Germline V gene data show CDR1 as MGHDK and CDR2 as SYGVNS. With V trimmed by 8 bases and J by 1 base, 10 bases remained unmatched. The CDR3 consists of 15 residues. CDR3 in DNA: TGTGCCAGCGCAAGGACAGGGATTCGTTCCTACGAGCAGTACTTC. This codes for CASARTGIRSYEQYF.